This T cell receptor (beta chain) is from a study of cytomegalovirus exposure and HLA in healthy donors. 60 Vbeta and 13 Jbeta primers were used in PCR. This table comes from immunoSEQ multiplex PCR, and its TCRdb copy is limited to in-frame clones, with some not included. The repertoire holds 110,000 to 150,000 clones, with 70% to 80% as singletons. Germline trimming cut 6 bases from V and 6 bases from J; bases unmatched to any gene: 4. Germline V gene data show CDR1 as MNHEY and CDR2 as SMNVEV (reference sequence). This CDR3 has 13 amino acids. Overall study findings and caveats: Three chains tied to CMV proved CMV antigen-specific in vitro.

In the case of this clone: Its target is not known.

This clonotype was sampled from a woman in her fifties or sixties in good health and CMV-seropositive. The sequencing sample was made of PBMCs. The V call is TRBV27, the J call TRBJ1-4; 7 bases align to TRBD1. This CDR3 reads CASSPTGYEKLFF. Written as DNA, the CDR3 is TGTGCCAGCAGCCCGACAGGGTATGAAAAACTGTTTTTT.